The clone carrying this TCR beta chain has just a few counts. Its antigen is currently unknown. The data originate from a study of OX40 agonist ivuxolimab in advanced cancers. General study points: Doses of 0.1 to 3.0 mg/kg were accompanied by clonal expansion of CD4+ and CD8+ blood T cells by week 6.

The germline CDR1 and CDR2 sequences are MDHEN and SYDVKM. Trimming stripped 3 bases from V and 0 bases from J, with 3 bases between. The CDR3 contains 13 residues. Method: immunoSEQ multiplex PCR; TCRdb's copy keeps in-frame clones and lacks some. The sample has around 140,000 clones, 90% seen once. Sampled blood was obtained at baseline, cycle 4 day 1, and cycle 7 day 1. The TCR comes from an adult with an advanced solid tumor such as melanoma, head and neck, liver or kidney cancer. This sequence joins TRBV28 and TRBJ1-3; unclear D gene. Here the sequenced sample was CD4+ or CD8+ T cells sorted from blood, taken in a trial of the OX40 agonist ivuxolimab. The CDR3 region has the DNA TGTGCCAGCAGTTTTTACTCTGGAAACACCATATATTTT. Translation gives CASSFYSGNTIYF.